The 9 T cell receptor beta chains below all came from one sample that was sequenced in a study of blood T cells in healthy people across ages. Primed by a sample-barcoded 5' primer and a J-beta primer mix, a second PCR proceeded for about 6 to 12 cycles. TCRdb passed the 5' RACE reads through MiXCR, listing each CDR3 protein once. This sample has 790,000 or so distinct CDR3 sequences, with around 50% found just once. Input material: blood. The receptors derive from a man aged 35 to 55 in good health.

This chain uses TRBV12-3 or TRBV12-4 with TRBJ2-4, with D possibly TRBD1 on 5 matching bases. The DNA matches TRBJ2-5 better at its end, which makes the J call doubtful. The CDR3 consists of 17 residues. Here the CDR3 DNA reads TGTGCCAGCAGTTTACCCTCGGACACCTCGAGCCTAGAGACCCAGTACTTC. The encoded protein is CASSLPSDTSSLETQYF.

The chain employs TRBV24-1 and TRBJ2-3, with D uncertain. The CDR3 contains 14 residues. CDR1 and CDR2 from the germline V gene are KGHDR and SFDVKD. Trimming shortened V by 9 bases and J by 5 bases, and 17 bases separated the two germline ends. The CDR3 coding sequence is TGTGCCACCCAAGGAGCCAGTCCTCAAGATACGCAGTATTTT. This encodes CATQGASPQDTQYF.

The chain uses TRBV11-3 and TRBJ2-7, with 8 bases identical to TRBD2. The CDR3 sequence is 15 residues long. V shed 5 bases, J shed 4 bases, and the junction held 10 bases outside the gene matches. Germline V gene lookup returns CDR1 SGHNT and CDR2 YENEEA. The CDR3 DNA is TGTGCCAGCAGCCCCCGGACTAGCATCATATACGAGCAGTACTTC. It yields the protein CASSPRTSIIYEQYF.

This clonotype came up a few times. The V and J genes are TRBV24-1 and TRBJ2-3; no clear D. The CDR3 has 12 amino acids. Per germline, CDR1 KGHDR and CDR2 SFDVKD. Trimming removed 2 bases at V and 2 bases at J, with 1 base between. CDR3 DNA sequence: TGTGCCACCAGTGATTCCACAGATACGCAGTATTTT. Translating it yields CATSDSTDTQYF.

Here the CDR3 DNA reads TGTGCCAGCAGTTACGCCGGACAGCTTTTGGATGAGCAGTTCTTC. It codes for CASSYAGQLLDEQFF. The chain has TRBV6-6 and TRBJ2-1, with TRBD1 as a possible D gene (6 bases). This CDR3 is 15 amino acids long. CDR1 is MNHNY and CDR2 is SVGAGI in the germline V gene (reference sequence). V was clipped by 2 bases and J by 8 bases, with 16 bases between them.

The rearrangement joins TRBV27 to TRBJ2-1, with D maybe TRBD2 (5 bases). This CDR3 comprises 12 residues. The V gene's germline CDR1 is MNHEY and CDR2 SMNVEV (reference sequence). V gave up 6 bases and J gave up 9 bases, with 12 bases separating them. CDR3 nucleotide sequence: TGTGCCAGCAGGGTGGGAGTTGCTGAGCAGTTCTTC. This gives the protein CASRVGVAEQFF.

This clonotype was recorded many times. CDR3 protein: CASSASGEVYNEQFF. CDR3 coding DNA: TGTGCCAGCAGTGCGAGCGGAGAAGTCTACAATGAGCAGTTCTTC. The chain uses TRBV6-4 and TRBJ2-1, with D maybe TRBD2 (5 bases). Germline V CDR1 and CDR2: MRHNA, SNTAGT. V shed 4 bases and J shed 3 bases, with 13 bases lying between them. CDR3 length: 15 amino acids.

The chain couples TRBV19 to TRBJ2-7; TRBD1 is a possible D gene (7 bases). Looked up from germline, CDR1 is LNHDA and CDR2 is SQIVND (reference sequence). The CDR3 has 12 amino acids. CDR3 nucleotide sequence: TGTTCCGGGGGACAGTATCACTACGAGCAGTACTTC. Encoded protein: CSGGQYHYEQYF.

The J gene is TRBJ1-6, the V gene TRBV7-2; D possibly corresponds to TRBD1 (5 bases). Germline lookup yields CDR1 SGHTA and CDR2 FQGNSA. Trimming took off 4 bases at V and 10 bases at J, with 11 bases between the two ends. The CDR3 loop spans 13 amino acids. For the CDR3, the DNA is TGTGCCAGCAGCTCCCTGACAGAATCACCCCTCCACTTT. Translated, it gives CASSSLTESPLHF.